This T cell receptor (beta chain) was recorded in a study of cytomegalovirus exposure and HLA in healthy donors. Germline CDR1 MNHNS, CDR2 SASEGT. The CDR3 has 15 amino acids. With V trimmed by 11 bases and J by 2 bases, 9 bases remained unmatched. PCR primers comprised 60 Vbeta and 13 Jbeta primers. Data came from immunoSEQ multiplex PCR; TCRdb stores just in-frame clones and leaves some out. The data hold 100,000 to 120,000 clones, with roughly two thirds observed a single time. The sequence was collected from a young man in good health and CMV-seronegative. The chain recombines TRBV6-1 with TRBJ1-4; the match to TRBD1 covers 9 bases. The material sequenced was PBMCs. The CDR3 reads CACDRQGVTNEKLFF. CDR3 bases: TGTGCCTGTGATCGACAGGGGGTTACTAATGAAAAACTGTTTTTT.